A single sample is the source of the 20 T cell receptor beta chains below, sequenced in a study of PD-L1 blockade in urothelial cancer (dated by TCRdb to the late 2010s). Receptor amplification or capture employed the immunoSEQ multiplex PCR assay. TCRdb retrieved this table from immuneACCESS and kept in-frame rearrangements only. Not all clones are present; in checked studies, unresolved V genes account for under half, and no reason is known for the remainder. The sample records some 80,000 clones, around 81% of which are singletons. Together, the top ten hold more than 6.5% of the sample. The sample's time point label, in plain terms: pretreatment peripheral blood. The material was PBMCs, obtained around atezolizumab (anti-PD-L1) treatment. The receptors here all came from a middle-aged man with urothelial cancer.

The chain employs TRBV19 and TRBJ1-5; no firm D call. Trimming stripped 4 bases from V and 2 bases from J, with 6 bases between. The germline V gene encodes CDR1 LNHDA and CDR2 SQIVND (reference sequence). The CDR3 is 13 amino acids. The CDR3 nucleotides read TGTGCCAGTAGTACAGGTCGCAATCAGCCCCAGCATTTT. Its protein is CASSTGRNQPQHF. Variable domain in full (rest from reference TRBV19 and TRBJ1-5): DGGITQSPKYLFRKEGQNVTLSCEQNLNHDAMYWYRQDPGQGLRLIYYSQIVNDFQKGDIAEGYSVSREKKESFPLTVTSAQKNPTAFYLCASSTGRNQPQHFGDGTRLSIL.

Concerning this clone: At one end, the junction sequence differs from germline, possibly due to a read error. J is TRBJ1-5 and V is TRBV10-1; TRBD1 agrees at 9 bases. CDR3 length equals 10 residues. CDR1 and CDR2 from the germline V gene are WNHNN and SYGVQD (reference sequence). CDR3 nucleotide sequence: TGCGCCAGCAGGGGGACAGGGTCGGATTTT. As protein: CASRGTGSDF.

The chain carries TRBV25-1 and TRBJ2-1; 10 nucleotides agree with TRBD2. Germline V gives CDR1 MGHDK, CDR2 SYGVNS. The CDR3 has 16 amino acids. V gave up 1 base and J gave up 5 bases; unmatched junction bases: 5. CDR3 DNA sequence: TGTGCCAGCAGTGAATTCGGGACTAGCGTTAACAATGAGCAGTTCTTC. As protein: CASSEFGTSVNNEQFF.

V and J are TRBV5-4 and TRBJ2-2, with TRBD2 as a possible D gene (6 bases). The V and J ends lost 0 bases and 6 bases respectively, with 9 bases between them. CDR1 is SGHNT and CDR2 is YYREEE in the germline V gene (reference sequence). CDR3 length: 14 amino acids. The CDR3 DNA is TGTGCCAGCAGCTTGGCCGGGGGAGCCGGGGAGCTGTTTTTT. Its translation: CASSLAGGAGELFF.

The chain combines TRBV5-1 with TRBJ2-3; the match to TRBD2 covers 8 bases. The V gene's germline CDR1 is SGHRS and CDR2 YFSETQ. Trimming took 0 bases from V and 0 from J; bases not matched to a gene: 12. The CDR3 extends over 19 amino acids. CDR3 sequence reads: CASSLEGAGGASSTDTQYF. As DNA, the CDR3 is TGCGCCAGCAGCTTGGAAGGCGCGGGAGGCGCTTCTAGCACAGATACGCAGTATTTT.

The CDR3 coding sequence is TGTGCCAGCAGCGTAGCTGGCAGGGATACGCCCCAGCATTTT. It yields the protein CASSVAGRDTPQHF. The chain has TRBV9 and TRBJ1-5; TRBD1 is a possible D gene (5 bases). CDR3 length equals 14 residues. V was clipped by 0 bases and J by 9 bases, with 13 bases between them. Germline CDR1 is SGDLS and CDR2 is YYNGEE.

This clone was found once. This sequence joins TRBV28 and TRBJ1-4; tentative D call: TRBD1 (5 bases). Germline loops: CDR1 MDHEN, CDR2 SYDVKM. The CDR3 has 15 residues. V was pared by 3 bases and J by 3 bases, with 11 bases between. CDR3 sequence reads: CASSFSGGANEKLFF. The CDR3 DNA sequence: TGTGCCAGCAGTTTCTCCGGGGGGGCTAATGAAAAACTGTTTTTT.

The CDR3 DNA reads TGTGCCAGCAGCTTGAAGACAGGCTGGGGAAATGAGCAGTTCTTC. Translating gives CASSLKTGWGNEQFF. The genes are TRBV7-6 and TRBJ2-1, with D possibly matching TRBD1 (6 bases). Trimming pared 3 bases from V and 7 bases from J, leaving 16 bases between. The CDR3 covers 15 residues. Germline loops: CDR1 SGHVS, CDR2 FNYEAQ.

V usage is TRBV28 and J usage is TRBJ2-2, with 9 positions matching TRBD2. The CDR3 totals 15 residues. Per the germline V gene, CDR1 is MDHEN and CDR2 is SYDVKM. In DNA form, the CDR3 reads TGTGCGGCACGCGGGGGGGGCTCGAACACCGGGGAGCTGTTTTTT. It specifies CAARGGGSNTGELFF.

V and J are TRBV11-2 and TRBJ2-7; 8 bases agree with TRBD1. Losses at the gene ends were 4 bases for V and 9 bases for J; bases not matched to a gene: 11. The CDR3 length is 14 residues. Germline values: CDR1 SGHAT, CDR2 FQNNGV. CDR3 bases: TGTGCCAGCAGCTCGACAGGGGAAAGCCTTCCGCAGTACTTC. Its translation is CASSSTGESLPQYF.

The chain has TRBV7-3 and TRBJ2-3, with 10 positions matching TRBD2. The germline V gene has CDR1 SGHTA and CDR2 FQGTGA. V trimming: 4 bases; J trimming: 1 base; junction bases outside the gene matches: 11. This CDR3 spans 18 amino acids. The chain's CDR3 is CASSSLPSSGRRTDTQYF. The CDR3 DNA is TGTGCCAGCAGCTCCCTGCCTTCTAGCGGGAGACGCACAGATACGCAGTATTTT.

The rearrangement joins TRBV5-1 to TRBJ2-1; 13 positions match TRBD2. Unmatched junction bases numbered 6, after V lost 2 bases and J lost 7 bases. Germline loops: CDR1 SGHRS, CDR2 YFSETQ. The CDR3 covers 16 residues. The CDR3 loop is CASSFRTSGSLNEQFF. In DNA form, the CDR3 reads TGCGCCAGCAGCTTTCGGACTAGCGGGAGTTTAAATGAGCAGTTCTTC.

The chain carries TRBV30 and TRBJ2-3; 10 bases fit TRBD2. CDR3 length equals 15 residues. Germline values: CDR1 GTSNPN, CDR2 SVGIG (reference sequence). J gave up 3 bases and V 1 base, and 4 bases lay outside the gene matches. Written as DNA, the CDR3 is TGTGCCTGGAGTGCGCTAGCGGGAGTAACAGATACGCAGTATTTT. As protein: CAWSALAGVTDTQYF. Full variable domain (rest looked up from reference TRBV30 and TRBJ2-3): SQTIHQWPATLVQPVGSPLSLECTVEGTSNPNLYWYRQAAGRGLQLLFYSVGIGQISSEVPQNLSASRPQDRQFILSSKKLLLSDSGFYLCAWSALAGVTDTQYFGPGTRLTVL.

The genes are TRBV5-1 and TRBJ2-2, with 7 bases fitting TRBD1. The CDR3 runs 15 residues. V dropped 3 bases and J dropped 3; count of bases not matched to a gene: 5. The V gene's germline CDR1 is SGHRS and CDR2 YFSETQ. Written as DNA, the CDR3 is TGCGCCAGCAGCTCCCGGGACAGCGACACCGGGGAGCTGTTTTTT. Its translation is CASSSRDSDTGELFF.

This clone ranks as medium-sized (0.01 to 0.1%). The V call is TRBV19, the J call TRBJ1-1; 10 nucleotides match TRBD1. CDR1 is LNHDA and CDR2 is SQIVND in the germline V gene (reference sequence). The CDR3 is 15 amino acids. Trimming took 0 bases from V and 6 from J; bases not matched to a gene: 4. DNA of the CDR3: TGTGCCAGTAGTATAGAGCCGGGACAGGGGTCTGAAGCTTTCTTT. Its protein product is CASSIEPGQGSEAFF.

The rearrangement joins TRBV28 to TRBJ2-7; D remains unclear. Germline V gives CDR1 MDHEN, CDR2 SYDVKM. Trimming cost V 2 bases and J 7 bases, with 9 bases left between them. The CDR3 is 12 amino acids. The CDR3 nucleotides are TGTGCCAGCAGTTTAGGGCCGAGAGAGCAGTACTTC. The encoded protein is CASSLGPREQYF.

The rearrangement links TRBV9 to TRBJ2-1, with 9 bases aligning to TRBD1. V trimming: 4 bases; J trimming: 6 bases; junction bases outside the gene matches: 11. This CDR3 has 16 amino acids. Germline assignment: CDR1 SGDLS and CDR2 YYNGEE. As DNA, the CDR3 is TGTGCCAGCAGCAATACCGGGACAGGGTCGGTCAATGAGCAGTTCTTC. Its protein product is CASSNTGTGSVNEQFF.

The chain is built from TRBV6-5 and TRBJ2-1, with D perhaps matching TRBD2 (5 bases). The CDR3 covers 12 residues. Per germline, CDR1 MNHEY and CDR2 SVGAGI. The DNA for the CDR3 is TGTGTCCTGGGGTCCCGGAGGAATGAGCAGTTCTTC. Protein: CVLGSRRNEQFF.

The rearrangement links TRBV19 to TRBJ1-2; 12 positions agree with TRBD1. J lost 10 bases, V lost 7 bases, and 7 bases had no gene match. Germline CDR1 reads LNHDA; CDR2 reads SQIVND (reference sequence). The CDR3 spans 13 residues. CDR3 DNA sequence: TGTGCCAGTAACACCGGGACAGGGGGCAACTACACCTTC. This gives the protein CASNTGTGGNYTF.

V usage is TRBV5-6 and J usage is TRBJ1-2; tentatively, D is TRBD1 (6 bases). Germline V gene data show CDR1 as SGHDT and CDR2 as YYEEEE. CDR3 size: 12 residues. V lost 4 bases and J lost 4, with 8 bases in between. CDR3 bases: TGTGCCAGCAGCCTACAGGGCTATGGCTACACCTTC. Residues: CASSLQGYGYTF.